One sample yielded the 2 T cell receptor beta chains listed below, sequenced in a study of blood T cell repertoires in COVID-19. Assay used: immunoSEQ multiplex PCR; TCRdb lists only in-frame clones, some missing. The sample holds roughly 21,000 clones, 86% seen once. Input material: peripheral blood. The receptors stem from a human donor with acute or convalescent COVID-19. The donor label of this sample is uncertain.

The chain is built from TRBV4-2 and TRBJ2-1; 7 bases map to TRBD2. The length of the CDR3 is 14 residues. Trimming removed 0 bases from V and 5 bases from J; junction bases left unmatched: 1. CDR1 and CDR2 from the germline V gene are LGHNA and YNFKEQ. The CDR3 nucleotides are TGTGCCAGCAGCCAAGAAACTAGCGACAATGAGCAGTTCTTC. Translation gives CASSQETSDNEQFF.

The J gene is TRBJ2-3, the V gene TRBV7-3; possible D gene TRBD1, 6 bases. The CDR3 consists of 12 residues. Trimming shortened V by 2 bases and J by 10 bases, and 10 bases separated the two germline ends. Germline V gene data show CDR1 as SGHTA and CDR2 as FQGTGA. DNA of the CDR3: TGTGCCAGCAGCTTACTAGGGGGACCGCAGTATTTT. It yields the protein CASSLLGGPQYF.